A single sample is the source of the 3 T cell receptor beta chains below, sequenced in a study of long-term antiretroviral therapy in people with HIV. At survey level, the immunoSEQ assay was run in its v3.0 version. Sequencing was performed with immunoSEQ multiplex PCR; in TCRdb, only in-frame clones are kept and a portion is missing. The data contain about 30,000 clones, 88% of them singletons. The sample here was unsorted PBMCs, taken approximately 5 years before starting antiretroviral therapy. These TCRs come from a man aged 50-60 years with HIV.

CDR3 DNA sequence: TGTGCCAGCAGCCGCAGTGCGGGAGCGGGGGCAACCTACGAGCAGTACTTC. Its protein is CASSRSAGAGATYEQYF. The chain is built from TRBV7-3 and TRBJ2-7; 8 bases are a match to TRBD2. There are 17 residues in the CDR3. The germline gives CDR1 SGHTA, CDR2 FQGTGA. V shed 5 bases, J shed 2 bases, and the junction held 14 bases outside the gene matches.

This chain joins TRBV10-1 and TRBJ2-2; D possibly corresponds to TRBD2 (6 bases). The CDR3 totals 16 residues. Trimming took off 2 bases at V and 0 bases at J, with 10 bases between the two ends. Germline V gene lookup returns CDR1 WNHNN and CDR2 SYGVQD (reference sequence). The CDR3 DNA reads TGCGCCAGCAGTGAGGCTAGCGAATCGAACACCGGGGAGCTGTTTTTT. Its protein product is CASSEASESNTGELFF.

Only a few counts were recorded for this clone. The same CDR3 can be traced to other DNA sequences in this sample. The chain recombines TRBV18 with TRBJ1-1, with unresolved D. The germline V and J ends were trimmed by 6 bases and 0 bases, with 8 bases remaining between them. The CDR3 is 13 amino acids. Per the germline V gene, CDR1 is KGHSH and CDR2 is LQKENI. The CDR3 bases are TGTGCCAGCTCCCCCGGGGTGAACACTGAAGCTTTCTTT. It yields the protein CASSPGVNTEAFF.